This entry concerns a single TCR beta chain. Time point reported: baseline, week 1 (first vaccination visit). Treatment reported: pre-vaccination baseline after standard-of-care therapy. The protocol was immunoSEQ multiplex PCR, while the TCRdb copy is restricted to in-frame clones and leaves out a portion. The sample has tens of thousands of clones, roughly 82% seen once. Trimming pared 4 bases from V and 1 base from J, leaving 16 bases between. CDR1 SGHAT and CDR2 FQNNGV come from the germline V gene. The CDR3 covers 16 residues. The data belong to a study of a mutant IDH1 vaccine in newly diagnosed glioma.

Source: PBMCs, taken from a glioma patient treated with radiotherapy, temozolomide or both. This rearrangement joins TRBV11-2 to TRBJ2-5; either TRBD1 or TRBD2 may fit D (5 bases each). This TCR was recovered from a man aged 35 to 55 with glioma. Some clones in this sample may be carry-over from other donors' samples. The CDR3 nucleotides read TGTGCCAGCAGCTCTCGTGGGGGAGAAGTCCAAGAGACCCAGTACTTC. Protein: CASSSRGGEVQETQYF.